The subject of this entry is one T cell receptor (beta chain). Its antigen is undetermined. Sequencing was performed with immunoSEQ multiplex PCR; in TCRdb, only in-frame clones are kept and a portion is missing. The table lists roughly 66,000 clones, about 83% of them singletons, with roughly 4% in the top ten. Trimming shortened V by 8 bases and J by 1 base, and 9 bases separated the two germline ends. Germline V gene data show CDR1 as MNHNS and CDR2 as SASEGT. The CDR3 consists of 14 residues. Those with chemo-refractory metastatic non-small-cell lung cancer were treated with focal radiation combined with CTLA-4 blockade using ipilimumab. This specimen comes from a study of radiotherapy plus CTLA-4 blockade in lung cancer. As for the study in general: Objective responses arose in roughly 20% of patients, and 31% experienced disease control.

Study conclusions and caveats: The best predictor of response was reported to be early blood T cell clone dynamics, with interferon-beta. Blood saw expansion of tumor-derived TCR clones after radiotherapy plus ipilimumab.

The receptor was isolated from a human donor with non-small cell lung cancer who had a partial response to radiotherapy plus ipilimumab. The rearrangement links TRBV6-1 to TRBJ2-6, with no clear D. Sequences were derived from peripheral blood, sampled from a patient treated with radiotherapy plus ipilimumab. CDR3 residues: CASQSRSGANVLTF. In DNA, the CDR3 is TGTGCCAGCCAAAGCAGGTCTGGGGCCAACGTCCTGACTTTC.